This TCR beta chain was documented in a study of CD8 T cells in ankylosing spondylitis. TCRdb ran MiXCR on the 5' RACE reads and lists one entry per CDR3 protein. This table holds about 220,000 distinct CDR3 sequences, roughly 26% found once. Ten or more counts support this clonotype. The source is a male donor with ankylosing spondylitis or in good health (not recorded which). Sample: blood, either unsorted or a sorted T cell fraction (not recorded which).

CDR3: CSVALSGSYNEQFF. CDR3 DNA sequence: TGCAGCGTTGCTCTCAGCGGGAGCTACAATGAGCAGTTCTTC. The V call is TRBV29-1, the J call TRBJ2-1; TRBD2 matches at 8 bases. V lost 4 bases and J lost 3; bases outside the gene matches: 5. CDR1 SQVTM and CDR2 ANQGSEA come from the germline V gene. The length of the CDR3 is 14 residues.